The present T cell receptor (beta chain) was sequenced within a study of cytomegalovirus exposure and HLA in healthy donors. Study findings and constraints: The study reported that TCR beta sequences accurately predicted HLA-A and HLA-B alleles in most subjects.

PCR involved 60 Vbeta and 13 Jbeta primers. The data were produced by immunoSEQ multiplex PCR, yet TCRdb's version contains in-frame clones alone and is incomplete. In the table there are about 150,000 clones, around 10% of which are singletons. CDR1 is SGHAT and CDR2 is FQNNGV in the germline V gene. V was shortened by 1 base and J by 4 bases, with 14 bases between the two germline ends. The CDR3 sequence is 16 residues long. Remarks on this clone: Antigen: not known.

The V gene is TRBV11-2, the J gene TRBJ1-3, with a possible D match to TRBD1 (5 bases). The receptor was derived from a male donor in good health and CMV-seronegative. The sequenced material came from PBMCs. CDR3 sequence (DNA): TGTGCCAGCAGCTTAGGCGGCAGGGCATCAGGAAACACCATATATTTT. Its translation: CASSLGGRASGNTIYF.